This T cell receptor (beta chain) originates from a study of T-cell memory formation after mild COVID-19. This clonotype occurred a few times. What it recognizes is unknown. The CDR3 is 16 residues long. The V end lost 5 bases, the J end lost 2 bases, and 18 bases lay between the germline ends. Germline V gene sequence: CDR1 SEHNR, CDR2 FQNEAQ (reference sequence). MiXCR, run by TCRdb on the 5' RACE reads, gives a single entry per CDR3 protein. Here the sample spans around 82,000 distinct CDR3 sequences, 9.5% to 15% being singletons. Whole-study findings and limits: While clones contracting from day 15 to 85 were balanced between CD4 and CD8, later expanders leaned CD4+. Cross-reactive memory seemingly joined, as some responding clones were found in pre-infection memory. Whether day 37 second-wave clones are SARS-CoV-2-specific was not confirmed.

Sequencing was carried out using PBMCs or a T cell subset sorted from them (not recorded which). V usage is TRBV7-9 and J usage is TRBJ2-5, with D tentatively TRBD1 (6 bases). The clonotype originates from a man aged 18-30 years who had mild COVID-19 (a few samples of this study predate the infection). Cell type and time point are not known. CDR3 sequence: CASSPPFVGAQETQYF. CDR3 nucleotide sequence: TGTGCCAGCAGCCCCCCTTTCGTGGGGGCTCAAGAGACCCAGTACTTC.